Listed here is a single TCR beta chain. Its specificity is not known. The source of the sample is a study of radiotherapy plus CTLA-4 blockade in lung cancer. Overall study: With less than 40% of patients having disease control, objective responses were seen in approximately 17%. Whole-study results and caveats: Once radiotherapy plus ipilimumab had been given, TCR clones derived from tumor expanded in blood.

Sequencing used immunoSEQ multiplex PCR; TCRdb keeps in-frame clones, though not all of them. The sample carries fewer than 100,000 clones, 80% to 85% recorded once. Ipilimumab-mediated CTLA-4 blockade plus focal radiation was given to patients having chemo-refractory metastatic non-small-cell lung cancer. CDR1 and CDR2 (germline): SNHLY, FYNNEI. V was pared by 6 bases and J by 11 bases, with 13 bases of the junction left unmatched. CDR3 length: 15 amino acids. This sequence was found in a human donor with non-small cell lung cancer who had stable disease on radiotherapy plus ipilimumab. The specimen comprised peripheral blood, sampled from a patient treated with radiotherapy plus ipilimumab. V gene TRBV2 combines with J gene TRBJ2-5; the match to TRBD1 covers 12 bases. This chain's CDR3 is CASRADRDRGLGQYF. The CDR3 region has the DNA TGTGCCAGCAGGGCCGACCGGGACAGGGGGCTAGGGCAGTACTTC.